Listed below are T cell receptor beta chains from one sample, sequenced in a study of blood T cell repertoires in COVID-19. Here immunoSEQ multiplex PCR was the method, and the copy in TCRdb shows in-frame clones only, minus some. The data show a few hundred thousand clones, under 95% seen once. Sequencing was performed on PBMCs or T cells enriched from blood (not recorded which). The receptor set was obtained from a woman younger than 45 who had recovered from COVID-19. Each CDR3 is given with its conserved first and last residue. Fields, in order: J gene, V gene, D gene, CDR3 DNA, CDR3 protein. A D gene is named only where the DNA matches it firmly.

TRBJ2-5 TRBV7-9 TRBD2 TGTGCCAGCAGCTTAGTACTAGCGGGGGCCCGGGCCCAGTACTTC CASSLVLAGARAQYF
TRBJ1-2 TRBV12-3/TRBV12-4 - TGTGCCAGCAGCCTTATGGCGGATGGCTACACCTTC CASSLMADGYTF
TRBJ1-1 TRBV28 TRBD1 TGTGCCAGCGAGTCAGGGGGCACCGAAGCTTTCTTT CASESGGTEAFF
TRBJ1-5 TRBV28 - TGTGCCAGCAGCTTGGGAGGGTTCAATCAGCCCCAGCATTTT CASSLGGFNQPQHF
TRBJ2-5 TRBV15 TRBD2 TGTGCCACCAGCGGGTCACTAGCGGCGACCCAAGAGACCCAGTACTTC CATSGSLAATQETQYF
TRBJ2-7 TRBV28 - - CASSTSGQSSYEQYF
TRBJ2-7 TRBV7-9 TRBD1 TGTGCCAGCCAAAGGACAGGGGTCTACGAGCAGTACTTC CASQRTGVYEQYF
TRBJ2-1 TRBV3-1/TRBV3-2 TRBD2 TGTGCCAGCAGCCAGCGGGAGGGCCTCAATGAGCAGTTCTTC CASSQREGLNEQFF
TRBJ2-5 TRBV4-2 TRBD1 TGTGCCAGCAGCCAAAAAACAGGGGGAGGCCAAGAGACCCAGTACTTC CASSQKTGGGQETQYF
TRBJ1-1 TRBV19 - TGTGCCAGTAGGGACATGTTGAACACTGAAGCTTTCTTT CASRDMLNTEAFF
TRBJ2-7 TRBV6-5 TRBD1 TGTGCCAGCAGTTACGGGACAGGTGTCACCTACGAGCAGTACTTC CASSYGTGVTYEQYF
TRBJ2-3 TRBV19 TRBD2 TGTGCCAGTCGCTGGGGAGGGACAGATACGCAGTATTTT CASRWGGTDTQYF
TRBJ2-7 TRBV9 - TGTGCCAGCAGCGTAGAGTCCAGGGCCTACGAGCAGTACTTC CASSVESRAYEQYF
TRBJ1-5 TRBV28 - TGTGCCAGCTCGGTCAGCAATCAGCCCCAGCATTTT CASSVSNQPQHF
TRBJ1-2 TRBV5-4 TRBD1 TGTGCCAGCAGCACCGGACAGGGGGCAATTTTCGGCTACACCTTC CASSTGQGAIFGYTF
TRBJ1-2 TRBV12-3/TRBV12-4 - TGTGCCAGCAGTTTGGGAGAAGGTGGCTACACCTTC CASSLGEGGYTF
TRBJ1-4 TRBV28 TRBD1 TGTGCCAGCAGAGGACAGGGAATAATCGGAAAACTGTTTTTT CASRGQGIIGKLFF
TRBJ2-7 TRBV3-1/TRBV3-2 - TGTGCCAGCAGCCAAGTCCTGGGGGAGGACGAGCAGTACTTC CASSQVLGEDEQYF
TRBJ2-7 TRBV5-1 - TGCGCCAGCAGCTCTGACCGGGACAAAGCACTTGACTACGAGCAGTACTTC CASSSDRDKALDYEQYF
TRBJ2-5 TRBV13 - TGTGCCAGCAGCTTAGAGAGCCAAGAGACCCAGTACTTC CASSLESQETQYF
TRBJ1-1 TRBV7-8 - TGTGCCAGCAGCTATGGGGCAGCGAACACTGAAGCTTTCTTT CASSYGAANTEAFF
TRBJ1-5 TRBV6-5 - TGTGCCAGCAGTTACTCTAGGGGCGCAGCCCAGCATTTT CASSYSRGAAQHF
TRBJ2-1 TRBV24-1 TRBD2 TGTGCCACCAGTGATGTCGGGCTAGCGGGGGTTATTGAGCAGTTCTTC CATSDVGLAGVIEQFF
TRBJ2-2 TRBV4-3 - TGCGCCAGCAGCCAAGATCTTAGGAGGGGAGGGGAGCTGTTTTTT CASSQDLRRGGELFF
TRBJ2-7 TRBV6-2/TRBV6-3 TRBD2 TGTGCCAGCAGTCCAGCGGGGGCCGCCTACGAGCAGTACTTC CASSPAGAAYEQYF
TRBJ2-5 TRBV28 TRBD1 TGTGCCAGCAATCCGGGACAGGGGGCGAGGCGGGAGACCCAGTACTTC CASNPGQGARRETQYF
TRBJ1-2 TRBV7-6 - TGTGCCAGCAGCTTAGCAGAGGCGTCGGGCTACACCTTC CASSLAEASGYTF